This T cell receptor beta chain emerged from a study of spatial heterogeneity in lung cancer. Whole-study context: Sequencing consistently turned up more beta-chain sequences than alpha-chain sequences. Averaged across combinations, each unique TCR and UMI pairing appeared more than ten times in raw reads, which were uncorrected.

The CDR3 is 16 residues long. Germline lookup yields CDR1 DFQATT and CDR2 SNEGSKA (reference sequence). V was clipped by 0 bases and J by 0 bases, with 12 bases between them. A distinct unique molecular identifier was carried by each TCR cDNA molecule. TCRdb reprocessed the 5' RACE reads with MiXCR, giving one entry per CDR3 protein. The profile covers some 64,000 distinct CDR3 sequences, with 7% to 10% appearing a single time and approximately 16% taken by the ten largest. This sample's time point: sample taken at primary tumor resection. Sequencing covered unsorted whole RNA taken from tumor, nontumor lung or frozen PBMC.

The sample here was PBMCs, taken at surgery. The origin of this receptor is a female donor with early-stage non-small cell lung cancer. This rearrangement joins TRBV20-1 to TRBJ2-1, with D perhaps matching TRBD2 (7 bases). CDR3 DNA sequence: TGCAGTGCTAGAGATCGGGGGGCCCGCTCCTACAATGAGCAGTTCTTC. Its translation is CSARDRGARSYNEQFF.